Listed here are 10 T cell receptor beta chains from one sample, sequenced in a study of T cell changes during pregnancy in multiple sclerosis. Profiled with immunoSEQ multiplex PCR; TCRdb holds only in-frame clones, not every one. In the table there are 29,000 or so clones, more than 80% of which are singletons. Here the sequenced sample was CD4+ T cells from peripheral blood mononuclear cells, taken in the first trimester of pregnancy. All receptors derive from a female donor with multiple sclerosis, enrolled in a pregnancy study.

This clone was seen only once. The chain links TRBV2 to TRBJ1-1; TRBD1 matches 7 bases. The CDR3 is 14 residues long. The V segment lost 8 bases and the J segment 1 base; nucleotides outside the gene matches: 7. Germline lookup yields CDR1 SNHLY and CDR2 FYNNEI. As DNA, the CDR3 is TGTGCCAGCGGAAGACAGGGAAGGAACACTGAAGCTTTCTTT. As protein: CASGRQGRNTEAFF. Full variable domain (missing parts from reference TRBV2 and TRBJ1-1): EPEVTQTPSHQVTQMGQEVILRCVPISNHLYFYWYRQILGQKVEFLVSFYNNEISEKSEIFDDQFSVERPDGSNFTLKIRSTKLEDSAMYFCASGRQGRNTEAFFGQGTRLTVV.

V is TRBV5-4 and J is TRBJ2-3; TRBD2 matches at 7 bases. This CDR3 contains 17 residues. Trimming took 3 bases from V and 0 from J; bases not matched to a gene: 10. The germline V gene has CDR1 SGHNT and CDR2 YYREEE (reference sequence). CDR3 sequence reads: CASSSPPTSPSTDTQYF. DNA of the CDR3: TGTGCCAGCAGCTCCCCTCCGACTAGCCCTAGCACAGATACGCAGTATTTT.

CDR3 nucleotide sequence: TGTGCCAGCTCACCAGTAGGGACAAGTTATGGCTACACCTTC. Protein product: CASSPVGTSYGYTF. The chain uses TRBV18 and TRBJ1-2; D possibly corresponds to TRBD1 (6 bases). Trimming left V 2 bases short and J 5 bases short, with 12 bases between. The germline V gene encodes CDR1 KGHSH and CDR2 LQKENI. The CDR3 length is 14 residues. The full variable domain, its missing parts supplied by reference TRBV18 and TRBJ1-2, is NAGVMQNPRHLVRRRGQEARLRCSPMKGHSHVYWYRQLPEEGLKFMVYLQKENIIDESGMPKERFSAEFPKEGPSILRIQQVVRGDSAAYFCASSPVGTSYGYTFGSGTRLTVV.

In its sample, this clone was seen a few times. This sequence joins TRBV19 and TRBJ2-1; tentative D call: TRBD1 (6 bases). V was trimmed by 8 bases and J by 7 bases, leaving 9 bases between them. CDR3 length: 11 residues. Germline V gives CDR1 LNHDA, CDR2 SQIVND (reference sequence). CDR3 amino acids: CASGGGNEQFF. CDR3 DNA sequence: TGTGCCAGTGGGGGCGGGAATGAGCAGTTCTTC. Full variable domain (missing parts from reference TRBV19 and TRBJ2-1): DGGITQSPKYLFRKEGQNVTLSCEQNLNHDAMYWYRQDPGQGLRLIYYSQIVNDFQKGDIAEGYSVSREKKESFPLTVTSAQKNPTAFYLCASGGGNEQFFGPGTRLTVL.

The CDR3 spells CASSLEGGPSPLHF. The DNA of the CDR3 is TGCGCCAGCAGCTTGGAAGGGGGCCCTTCACCCCTCCACTTT. The chain recombines TRBV5-1 with TRBJ1-6, with 7 bases lining up with TRBD1. CDR3 length: 14 amino acids. V was pared by 0 bases and J by 9 bases, with 3 bases of the junction left unmatched. The V gene's germline CDR1 is SGHRS and CDR2 YFSETQ.

The V call is TRBV5-1, the J call TRBJ1-2, with unresolved D. V was trimmed by 0 bases and J by 3 bases, leaving 12 bases between them. Germline V gives CDR1 SGHRS, CDR2 YFSETQ. The CDR3 has 15 amino acids. CDR3 in DNA: TGCGCCAGCAGCTTGGGAGGAGGAGCGCACTATGGCTACACCTTC. Amino acid sequence: CASSLGGGAHYGYTF.

V and J are TRBV7-2 and TRBJ2-7; 8 bases align to TRBD1. After removal of 1 base from V and 1 base from J, the junction contained 6 bases not matched to a gene. There are 16 residues in the CDR3. Germline-derived CDR1 and CDR2 are SGHTA and FQGNSA. CDR3 protein: CASSLGTWDRSYEQYF. The CDR3 DNA is TGTGCCAGCAGCTTAGGTACGTGGGACAGGTCCTACGAGCAGTACTTC. Filled out from reference TRBV7-2 and TRBJ2-7, the complete variable domain reads GAGVSQSPSNKVTEKGKDVELRCDPISGHTALYWYRQSLGQGLEFLIYFQGNSAPDKSGLPSDRFSAERTGGSVSTLTIQRTQQEDSAVYLCASSLGTWDRSYEQYFGPGTRLTVT.

The rearrangement joins TRBV18 to TRBJ2-5; TRBD1 matches at 7 bases. The germline gives CDR1 KGHSH, CDR2 LQKENI. With 6 bases clipped from V and 2 bases from J, the junction kept 3 bases outside the gene matches. The length of the CDR3 is 13 residues. This CDR3 is CASSDRLQETQYF. Written as DNA, the CDR3 is TGTGCCAGCTCGGACAGGTTACAAGAGACCCAGTACTTC.

The chain employs TRBV7-2 and TRBJ2-7, with 9 bases matching TRBD1. V dropped 4 bases and J dropped 3; count of bases not matched to a gene: 4. The CDR3 covers 14 residues. Germline V gene lookup returns CDR1 SGHTA and CDR2 FQGNSA. The CDR3 coding sequence is TGTGCCAGCAGCTCCGGGACAGGGTACTACGAGCAGTACTTC. Amino acid sequence: CASSSGTGYYEQYF.

The J gene is TRBJ1-1, the V gene TRBV6-1; TRBD1 agrees at 8 bases. The V gene end was trimmed by 4 bases and the J gene end by 3 bases; junction bases not matched to a gene: 4. CDR1 and CDR2 (germline): MNHNS, SASEGT. CDR3 length: 14 residues. CDR3 sequence: CASSVRGQYTEAFF. The CDR3 DNA is TGTGCCAGCAGTGTCAGGGGGCAGTACACTGAAGCTTTCTTT.